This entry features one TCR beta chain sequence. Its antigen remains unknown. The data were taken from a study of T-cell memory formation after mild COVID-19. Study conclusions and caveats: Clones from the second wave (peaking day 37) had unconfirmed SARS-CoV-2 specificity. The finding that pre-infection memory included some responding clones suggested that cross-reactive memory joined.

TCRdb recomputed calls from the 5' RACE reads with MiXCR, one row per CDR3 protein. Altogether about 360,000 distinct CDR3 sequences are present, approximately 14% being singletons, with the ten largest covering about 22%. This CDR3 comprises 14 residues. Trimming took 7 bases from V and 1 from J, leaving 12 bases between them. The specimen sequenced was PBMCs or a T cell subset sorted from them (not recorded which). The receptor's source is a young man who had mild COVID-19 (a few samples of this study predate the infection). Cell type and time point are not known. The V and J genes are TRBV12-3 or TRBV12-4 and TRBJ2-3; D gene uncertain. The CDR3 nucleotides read TGTGCCAGCATAGGTAATTTGGGCACAGATACGCAGTATTTT. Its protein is CASIGNLGTDTQYF.